Following are 23 T cell receptor beta chains from one sample sequenced in a study of control samples from healthy donors and cancer patients (TCRdb year 2020). The library was generated by the immunoSEQ multiplex PCR assay. In its TCRdb copy, this immuneACCESS table keeps in-frame sequences only and misses some clones. Where compared with another copy, unresolved V genes explain less than half of these, and the others have no known cause. For this sample there are roughly 450,000 clones; more than 80% appear just once. The ten largest account for 5% to 8% of the sample. The sequenced sample was PBMCs. These receptors were collected from a man in his forties or fifties with head and neck cancer.

This chain joins TRBV2 and TRBJ2-2; D is possibly TRBD2 (5 bases). Germline CDR1 reads SNHLY; CDR2 reads FYNNEI. The CDR3 consists of 14 residues. The V and J ends lost 0 bases and 5 bases respectively, with 7 bases between them. CDR3 bases: TGTGCCAGCAGTGAAGCGAGGGCTACCGGGGAGCTGTTTTTT. Amino acids: CASSEARATGELFF.

The V and J genes are TRBV10-1 and TRBJ2-2; D is uncertain. The CDR3 runs to 12 residues. The germline CDR1 and CDR2 sequences are WNHNN and SYGVQD (reference sequence). The V gene lost 6 bases and the J gene lost 6 bases, with 8 bases spanning the gap. The CDR3 region is CASRDPAGELFF. The CDR3 nucleotides read TGCGCCAGCAGAGATCCGGCCGGGGAGCTGTTTTTT.

The chain couples TRBV6-1 to TRBJ1-2; D is uncertain. The CDR3 has 14 residues. The V end was cut by 0 bases, the J end by 7 bases, with 12 bases between. Germline CDR1 reads MNHNS; CDR2 reads SASEGT. CDR3: CASSEAGSEGGYTF. As DNA, the CDR3 is TGTGCCAGCAGTGAAGCGGGCAGCGAAGGTGGCTACACCTTC.

V usage is TRBV28 and J usage is TRBJ2-7; 9 bases are shared with TRBD1. The CDR3 has 16 residues. With 6 bases clipped from V and 0 bases from J, the junction kept 9 bases outside the gene matches. Germline CDR1 MDHEN, CDR2 SYDVKM. In DNA form, the CDR3 reads TGTGCCAGCAGCAAAGGACAGGGGCTGAGCTCCTACGAGCAGTACTTC. Translating it yields CASSKGQGLSSYEQYF.

This sequence joins TRBV3-1 (or the pseudogene TRBV3-2) and TRBJ2-7; 7 nucleotides line up with TRBD1. With V trimmed by 0 bases and J by 3 bases, 14 bases remained unmatched. This CDR3 spans 18 amino acids. Germline V CDR1 and CDR2: LGHDT, YNNKEL (reference sequence). CDR3 nucleotides: TGTGCCAGCAGCCAAGAATACCGAAGTCTGGGACAGCACTACGAGCAGTACTTC. Amino acids: CASSQEYRSLGQHYEQYF.

The rearrangement uses TRBV28 and TRBJ2-3; D is perhaps TRBD1 or TRBD2 (7 bases each). The length of the CDR3 is 15 residues. Trimming took off 5 bases at V and 3 bases at J, with 15 bases between the two ends. Germline assignment: CDR1 MDHEN and CDR2 SYDVKM. Here the CDR3 DNA reads TGTGCCAGCAGTACACGACAGGGAGGGACAGATACGCAGTATTTT. As protein: CASSTRQGGTDTQYF.

The chain uses TRBV6-2 or TRBV6-3 and TRBJ1-1, with 7 bases fitting TRBD1. V was clipped by 4 bases and J by 4 bases; unmatched bases: 15. This CDR3 is 17 amino acids long. CDR1 and CDR2 from the germline V gene are MNHEY and SVGEGT. In DNA, the CDR3 is TGTGCCAGCAGTTCCACCCTAGGGGGCGCTCGAATCACTGAAGCTTTCTTT. This codes for CASSSTLGGARITEAFF.

This clone was seen a single time. This CDR3 reads CASSFGTGEYEQYF. The DNA of the CDR3 is TGTGCCAGCAGCTTCGGGACAGGAGAATACGAGCAGTACTTC. J is TRBJ2-7 and V is TRBV5-5, with 8 bases identical to TRBD1. V shed 2 bases, J shed 4 bases, and the junction held 5 bases outside the gene matches. Germline lookup yields CDR1 SGHKS and CDR2 YYEKEE (reference sequence). This CDR3 is 14 amino acids long. The full variable domain, with the rest looked up from reference TRBV5-5 and TRBJ2-7, is DAGVTQSPTHLIKTRGQQVTLRCSPISGHKSVSWYQQVLGQGPQFIFQYYEKEERGRGNFPDRFSARQFPNYSSELNVNALLLGDSALYLCASSFGTGEYEQYFGPGTRLTVT.

The rearrangement uses TRBV12-5 and TRBJ1-1; no clear D gene. Trimming took 3 bases from V and 4 from J, leaving 9 bases between them. Germline CDR1 is LGHNT and CDR2 is FRNRAP. The length of the CDR3 is 13 residues. In DNA, the CDR3 is TGTGCTAGTGGTTTTTACGGATCCACTGAAGCTTTCTTT. Its protein is CASGFYGSTEAFF.

This clone occurred a few times. The V call is TRBV6-5, the J call TRBJ2-3; a weak D match, TRBD1 (5 bases). Germline values: CDR1 MNHEY, CDR2 SVGAGI. This CDR3 has 15 residues. The V gene lost 5 bases and the J gene lost 5 bases, with 17 bases spanning the gap. CDR3 DNA: TGTGCCAGCAGTACAGGTGTGGTAGTACGAGATACGCAGTATTTT. As protein: CASSTGVVVRDTQYF.

CDR3 sequence (DNA): TGTGCCAGCAGCGATCCGGGACCCCGCCAAGAGACCCAGTACTTC. Its protein is CASSDPGPRQETQYF. This chain uses TRBV21-1 with TRBJ2-5. TRBV21-1 is annotated as a pseudogene. The CDR3 length is 15 residues.

This chain connects TRBV4-2 to TRBJ2-3, with D unresolved. The CDR3 contains 13 residues. Germline CDR1 is LGHNA and CDR2 is YNFKEQ. Trimming took 4 bases from V and 5 from J, leaving 10 bases between them. The CDR3 DNA sequence: TGTGCCAGCAGCCCCGCGTACGGAGATACGCAGTATTTT. This sequence encodes CASSPAYGDTQYF.

CDR3 loop: CASSFRTGARSGANVLTF. CDR3 bases: TGTGCCAGCAGCTTCCGGACAGGTGCACGCTCTGGGGCCAACGTCCTGACTTTC. The chain uses TRBV7-9 and TRBJ2-6; 7 nucleotides agree with TRBD1. CDR3 length equals 18 residues. Trimming removed 3 bases from V and 0 bases from J; junction bases left unmatched: 8. In germline, CDR1 is SEHNR, CDR2 FQNEAQ (reference sequence).

This sequence joins TRBV7-2 and TRBJ1-4, with unresolved D. CDR1 and CDR2 (germline): SGHTA, FQGNSA. This CDR3 has 13 amino acids. Trimming removed 6 bases at V and 0 bases at J, with 5 bases between. Here the CDR3 reads CASSLPTNEKLFF. CDR3 nucleotide sequence: TGTGCCAGCAGTCTTCCAACTAATGAAAAACTGTTTTTT. The whole variable domain, filled in from reference TRBV7-2 and TRBJ1-4, reads GAGVSQSPSNKVTEKGKDVELRCDPISGHTALYWYRQSLGQGLEFLIYFQGNSAPDKSGLPSDRFSAERTGGSVSTLTIQRTQQEDSAVYLCASSLPTNEKLFFGSGTQLSVL.

The chain employs TRBV6-5 and TRBJ1-1; D possibly corresponds to TRBD1 (5 bases). Deletions cut 8 bases from V and 5 bases from J, with 15 bases between. CDR1 is MNHEY and CDR2 is SVGAGI in the germline V gene. The CDR3 is 13 residues long. The CDR3 spells CASHSRGGTEAFF. Here the CDR3 DNA reads TGTGCCAGCCATTCAAGGGGTGGAACTGAAGCTTTCTTT.

The V call is TRBV5-1, the J call TRBJ2-7; 10 positions match TRBD1. The CDR3 consists of 14 residues. CDR1 and CDR2 from the germline V gene are SGHRS and YFSETQ. The J segment lost 6 bases and the V segment lost 4 bases, leaving 7 bases of the junction unmatched. The CDR3 loop is CASSVGTGAREQYF. CDR3 DNA sequence: TGCGCCAGCAGCGTGGGGACAGGGGCCCGCGAGCAGTACTTC. Combining the CDR3 with reference TRBV5-1 and TRBJ2-7 gives the whole variable domain KAGVTQTPRYLIKTRGQQVTLSCSPISGHRSVSWYQQTPGQGLQFLFEYFSETQRNKGNFPGRFSGRQFSNSRSEMNVSTLELGDSALYLCASSVGTGAREQYFGPGTRLTVT.

The CDR3 DNA is TGTGCCAGCAGCGTAGTTACTAGCGGGCGCACCGGGGAGCTGTTTTTT. It is translated as CASSVVTSGRTGELFF. The rearrangement uses TRBV9 and TRBJ2-2; 9 bases match TRBD2. The CDR3 consists of 16 residues. V shed 0 bases and J 4 bases; nucleotides not matched to a gene: 4. The germline CDR1 and CDR2 sequences are SGDLS and YYNGEE.

The chain links TRBV5-1 to TRBJ2-7; TRBD1 matches at 7 bases. This CDR3 has 14 amino acids. Germline CDR1 reads SGHRS; CDR2 reads YFSETQ. Losses at the gene ends were 0 bases for V and 6 bases for J; bases not matched to a gene: 6. CDR3 DNA sequence: TGCGCCAGCAGCTTGGGACAGGGATATGGCGAGCAGTACTTC. Its protein product is CASSLGQGYGEQYF.

The chain couples TRBV28 to TRBJ2-1, with 12 bases lining up with TRBD2. With 6 bases clipped from V and 7 bases from J, the junction kept 4 bases outside the gene matches. Germline assignment: CDR1 MDHEN and CDR2 SYDVKM. The CDR3 extends over 14 amino acids. CDR3 sequence: CASSSSGRANEQFF. CDR3 bases: TGTGCCAGCAGCTCTAGCGGGAGGGCGAATGAGCAGTTCTTC.

Note on this clone: The same CDR3 can be traced to other DNA sequences in this sample. This chain joins TRBV27 and TRBJ2-6, with TRBD1 as a possible D gene (5 bases). The germline CDR1 and CDR2 sequences are MNHEY and SMNVEV (reference sequence). There are 14 residues in the CDR3. V was cut by 6 bases and J by 0 bases, with 6 bases left in between. CDR3 residues: CASRRGSGANVLTF. The CDR3 DNA is TGTGCCAGCAGAAGGGGCTCTGGGGCCAACGTCCTGACTTTC.

CDR3 nucleotides: TGCGCCAGCACCCCGGGTGGCGGGGAGTCAGATACGCAGTATTTT. Amino acid sequence: CASTPGGGESDTQYF. The rearrangement links TRBV5-1 to TRBJ2-3, with D perhaps TRBD2 (6 bases). V was pared by 6 bases and J by 4 bases, with 18 bases between. There are 15 residues in the CDR3. Looked up from germline, CDR1 is SGHRS and CDR2 is YFSETQ.

This CDR3 reads CATSEIFTGTGNTIYF. The CDR3 nucleotides are TGTGCCACCAGCGAGATCTTCACGGGGACTGGAAACACCATATATTTT. The chain combines TRBV15 with TRBJ1-3; D gene unclear. V lost 5 bases to trimming and J lost 2 bases, with 16 bases between them. CDR3 length: 16 residues. Germline CDR1 LNHNV, CDR2 YYDKDF (reference sequence).

The chain uses TRBV10-1 and TRBJ1-1; a possible D gene is TRBD1 (5 bases). CDR1 and CDR2 (germline): WNHNN, SYGVQD (reference sequence). This CDR3 has 14 residues. Trimming pared 0 bases from V and 2 bases from J, leaving 7 bases between. CDR3 in amino acids: CASSESDSNTEAFF. For the CDR3, the DNA is TGCGCCAGCAGTGAGTCTGACAGCAACACTGAAGCTTTCTTT.